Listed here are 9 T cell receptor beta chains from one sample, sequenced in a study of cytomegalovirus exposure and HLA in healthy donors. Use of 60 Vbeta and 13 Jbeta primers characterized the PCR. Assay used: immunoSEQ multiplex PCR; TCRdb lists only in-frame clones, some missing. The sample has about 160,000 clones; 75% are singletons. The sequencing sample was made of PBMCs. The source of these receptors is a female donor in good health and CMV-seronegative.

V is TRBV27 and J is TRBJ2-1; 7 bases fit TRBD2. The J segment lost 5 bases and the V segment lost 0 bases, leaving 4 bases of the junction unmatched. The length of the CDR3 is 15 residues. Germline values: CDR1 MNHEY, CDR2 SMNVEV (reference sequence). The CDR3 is CASSLSSGTNNEQFF. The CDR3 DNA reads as TGTGCCAGCAGTTTATCCAGCGGGACCAACAATGAGCAGTTCTTC.

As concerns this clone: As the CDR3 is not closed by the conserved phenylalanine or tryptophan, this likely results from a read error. In DNA form, the CDR3 reads TGTGCCAGCAGTTTTCCCAGAGGGGGGGGAGGTTATGGCTACACCCTC. Translated, it gives CASSFPRGGGGYGYTL. V and J are TRBV28 and TRBJ1-2; D might be TRBD1 (6 bases). The germline CDR1 and CDR2 sequences are MDHEN and SYDVKM. V lost 3 bases and J 5 bases, leaving 19 bases between the germline ends. There are 16 residues in the CDR3.

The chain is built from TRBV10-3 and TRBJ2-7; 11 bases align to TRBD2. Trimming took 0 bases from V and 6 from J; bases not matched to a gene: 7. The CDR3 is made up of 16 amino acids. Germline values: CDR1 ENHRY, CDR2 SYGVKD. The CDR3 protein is CAISESLGLAGSEQYF. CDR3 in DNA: TGTGCCATCAGTGAGTCCTTAGGACTAGCGGGTTCCGAGCAGTACTTC.

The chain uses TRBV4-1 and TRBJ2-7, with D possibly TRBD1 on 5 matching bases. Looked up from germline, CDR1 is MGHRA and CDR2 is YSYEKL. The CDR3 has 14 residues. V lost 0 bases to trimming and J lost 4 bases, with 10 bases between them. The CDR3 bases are TGCGCCAGCAGCCAAGATTTTAGGGGATACGAGCAGTACTTC. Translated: CASSQDFRGYEQYF.

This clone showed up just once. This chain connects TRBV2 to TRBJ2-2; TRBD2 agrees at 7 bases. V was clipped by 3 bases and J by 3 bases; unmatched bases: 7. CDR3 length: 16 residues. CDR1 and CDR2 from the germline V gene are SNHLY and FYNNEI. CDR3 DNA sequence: TGTGCCAGCAGTGATGGCGGGAGTCAGTACACCGGGGAGCTGTTTTTT. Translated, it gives CASSDGGSQYTGELFF.

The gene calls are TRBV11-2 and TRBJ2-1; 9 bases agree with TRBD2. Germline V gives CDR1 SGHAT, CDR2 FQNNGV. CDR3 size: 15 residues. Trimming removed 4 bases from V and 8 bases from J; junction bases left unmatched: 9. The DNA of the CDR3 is TGTGCCAGCAGCTACTTGGGGCGGGAGGGCCATGAGCAGTTCTTC. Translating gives CASSYLGREGHEQFF.

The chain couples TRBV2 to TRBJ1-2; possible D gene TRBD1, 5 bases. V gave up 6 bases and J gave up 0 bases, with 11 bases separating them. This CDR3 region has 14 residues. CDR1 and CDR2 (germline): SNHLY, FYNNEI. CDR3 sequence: CASRGTGANYGYTF. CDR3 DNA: TGTGCCAGCAGGGGGACTGGAGCTAACTATGGCTACACCTTC.

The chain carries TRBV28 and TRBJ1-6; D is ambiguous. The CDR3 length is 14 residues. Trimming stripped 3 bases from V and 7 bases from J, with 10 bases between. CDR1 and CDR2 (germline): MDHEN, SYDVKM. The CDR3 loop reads CASSLGGYNSPLHF. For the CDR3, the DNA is TGTGCCAGCAGTTTGGGAGGGTACAATTCACCCCTCCACTTT.

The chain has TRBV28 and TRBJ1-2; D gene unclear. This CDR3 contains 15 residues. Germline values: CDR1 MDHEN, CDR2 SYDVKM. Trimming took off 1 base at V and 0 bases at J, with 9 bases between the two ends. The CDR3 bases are TGTGCCAGCAGTTTATCTAGAGTCTCTAACTATGGCTACACCTTC. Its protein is CASSLSRVSNYGYTF.